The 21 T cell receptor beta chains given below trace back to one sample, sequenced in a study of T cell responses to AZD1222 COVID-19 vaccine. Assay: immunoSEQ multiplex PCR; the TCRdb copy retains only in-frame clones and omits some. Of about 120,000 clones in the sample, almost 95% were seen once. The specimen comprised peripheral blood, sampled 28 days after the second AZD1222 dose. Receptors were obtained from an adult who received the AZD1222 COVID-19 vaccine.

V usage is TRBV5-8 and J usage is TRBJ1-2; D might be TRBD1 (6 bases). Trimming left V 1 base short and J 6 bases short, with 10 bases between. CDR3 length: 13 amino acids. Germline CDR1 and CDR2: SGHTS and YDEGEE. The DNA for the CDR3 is TGTGCCAGCAGCTTGTATCAGGGGAATGGCTACACCTTC. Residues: CASSLYQGNGYTF.

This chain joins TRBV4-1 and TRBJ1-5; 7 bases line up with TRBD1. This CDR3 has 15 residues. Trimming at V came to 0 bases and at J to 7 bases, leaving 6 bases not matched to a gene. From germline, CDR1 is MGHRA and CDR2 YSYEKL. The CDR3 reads CASSQDDQGQQPQHF. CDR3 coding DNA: TGCGCCAGCAGCCAAGATGACCAGGGACAGCAGCCCCAGCATTTT.

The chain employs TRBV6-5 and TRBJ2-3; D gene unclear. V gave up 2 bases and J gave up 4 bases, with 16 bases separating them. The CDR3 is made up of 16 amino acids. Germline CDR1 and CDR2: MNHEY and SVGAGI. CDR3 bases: TGTGCCAGCAGTTACGAAGACCTCGACACCCCAGATACGCAGTATTTT. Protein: CASSYEDLDTPDTQYF.

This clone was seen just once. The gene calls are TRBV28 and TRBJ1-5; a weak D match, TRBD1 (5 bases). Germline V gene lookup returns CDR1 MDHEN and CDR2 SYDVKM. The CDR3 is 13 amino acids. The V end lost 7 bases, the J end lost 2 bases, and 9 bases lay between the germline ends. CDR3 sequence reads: CASTGRGNQPQHF. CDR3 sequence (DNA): TGTGCCAGCACGGGGCGGGGCAATCAGCCCCAGCATTTT.

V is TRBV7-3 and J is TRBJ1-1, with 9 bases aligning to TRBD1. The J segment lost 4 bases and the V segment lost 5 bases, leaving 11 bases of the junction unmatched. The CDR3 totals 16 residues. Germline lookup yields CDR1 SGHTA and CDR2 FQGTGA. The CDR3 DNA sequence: TGTGCCAGCAGCGGTCGCGGGACAGGGAAGAGCACTGAAGCTTTCTTT. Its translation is CASSGRGTGKSTEAFF.

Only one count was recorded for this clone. CDR3 sequence (DNA): TGTGCCAGCAGTTCCCAGGGATTCACTCAGCCCCAGCATTTT. This gives the protein CASSSQGFTQPQHF. The rearrangement uses TRBV28 and TRBJ1-5; possible D gene TRBD1, 5 bases. The CDR3 runs to 14 residues. Trimming removed 4 bases at V and 6 bases at J, with 13 bases between. Per germline, CDR1 MDHEN and CDR2 SYDVKM.

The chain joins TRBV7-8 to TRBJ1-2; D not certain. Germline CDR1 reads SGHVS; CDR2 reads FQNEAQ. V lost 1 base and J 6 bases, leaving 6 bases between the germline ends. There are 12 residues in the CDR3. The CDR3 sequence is CASSLVVDGYTF. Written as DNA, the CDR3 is TGTGCCAGCAGCTTAGTTGTGGATGGCTACACCTTC. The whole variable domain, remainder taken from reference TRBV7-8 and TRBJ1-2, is GAGVSQSPRYKVAKRGQDVALRCDPISGHVSLFWYQQALGQGPEFLTYFQNEAQLDKSGLPSDRFFAERPEGSVSTLKIQRTQQEDSAVYLCASSLVVDGYTFGSGTRLTVV.

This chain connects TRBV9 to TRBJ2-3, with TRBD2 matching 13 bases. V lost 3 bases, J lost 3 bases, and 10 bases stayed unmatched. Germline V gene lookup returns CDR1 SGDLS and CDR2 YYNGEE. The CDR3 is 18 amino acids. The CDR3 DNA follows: TGTGCCAGCAGCGCAACCGGGACTAGCGGGGCAGGGACAGATACGCAGTATTTT. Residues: CASSATGTSGAGTDTQYF.

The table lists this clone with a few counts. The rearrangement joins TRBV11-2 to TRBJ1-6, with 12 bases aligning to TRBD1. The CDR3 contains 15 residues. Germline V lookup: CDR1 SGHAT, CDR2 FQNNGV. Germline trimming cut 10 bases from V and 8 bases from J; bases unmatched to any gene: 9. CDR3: CATSGGTGGHSPLHF. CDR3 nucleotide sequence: TGTGCCACGTCGGGGGGGACAGGGGGCCATTCACCCCTCCACTTT.

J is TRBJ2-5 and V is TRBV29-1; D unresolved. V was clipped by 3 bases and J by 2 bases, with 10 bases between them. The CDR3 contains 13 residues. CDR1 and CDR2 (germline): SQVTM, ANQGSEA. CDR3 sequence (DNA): TGCAGCGTTGATAGGGCAGAACAAGAGACCCAGTACTTC. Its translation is CSVDRAEQETQYF. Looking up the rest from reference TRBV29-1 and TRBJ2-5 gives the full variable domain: SAVISQKPSRDICQRGTSLTIQCQVDSQVTMMFWYRQQPGQSLTLIATANQGSEATYESGFVIDKFPISRPNLTFSTLTVSNMSPEDSSIYLCSVDRAEQETQYFGPGTRLLVL.

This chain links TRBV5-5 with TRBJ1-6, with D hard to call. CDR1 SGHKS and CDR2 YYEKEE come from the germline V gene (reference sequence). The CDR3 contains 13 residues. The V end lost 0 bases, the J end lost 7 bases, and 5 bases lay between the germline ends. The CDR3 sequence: CASSLGTNSPLHF. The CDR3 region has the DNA TGTGCCAGCAGCTTGGGGACCAATTCACCCCTCCACTTT.

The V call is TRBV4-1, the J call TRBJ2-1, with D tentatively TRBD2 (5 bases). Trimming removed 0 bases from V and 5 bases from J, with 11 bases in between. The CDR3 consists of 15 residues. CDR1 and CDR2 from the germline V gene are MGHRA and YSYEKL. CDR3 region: CASSQDYGNHNEQFF. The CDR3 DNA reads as TGCGCCAGCAGCCAAGATTACGGGAACCACAATGAGCAGTTCTTC.

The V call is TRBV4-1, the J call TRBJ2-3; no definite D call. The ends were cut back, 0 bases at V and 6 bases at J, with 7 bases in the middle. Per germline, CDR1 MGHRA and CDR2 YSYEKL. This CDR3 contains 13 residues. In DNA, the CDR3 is TGCGCCAGCAGCCAAGATCTGGTGGATACGCAGTATTTT. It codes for CASSQDLVDTQYF.

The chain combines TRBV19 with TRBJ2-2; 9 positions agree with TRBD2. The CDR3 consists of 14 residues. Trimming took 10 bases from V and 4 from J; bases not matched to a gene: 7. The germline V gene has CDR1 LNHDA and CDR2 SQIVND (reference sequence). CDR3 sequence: CATRGREGTGELFF. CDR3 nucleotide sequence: TGTGCCACCAGAGGGCGGGAGGGCACCGGGGAGCTGTTTTTT.

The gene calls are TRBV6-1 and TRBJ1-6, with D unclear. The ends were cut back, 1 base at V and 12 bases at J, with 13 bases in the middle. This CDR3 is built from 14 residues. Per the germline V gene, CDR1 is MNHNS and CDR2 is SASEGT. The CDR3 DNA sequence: TGTGCCAGCAGTGAAGATACGACCGACCGACCCCTCCACTTT. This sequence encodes CASSEDTTDRPLHF.

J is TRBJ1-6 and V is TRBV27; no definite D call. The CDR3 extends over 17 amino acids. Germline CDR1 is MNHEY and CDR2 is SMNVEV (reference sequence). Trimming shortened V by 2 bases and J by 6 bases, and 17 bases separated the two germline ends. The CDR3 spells CASSLTAVRPFNSPLHF. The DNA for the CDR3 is TGTGCCAGCAGTTTAACGGCAGTCCGACCCTTTAATTCACCCCTCCACTTT.

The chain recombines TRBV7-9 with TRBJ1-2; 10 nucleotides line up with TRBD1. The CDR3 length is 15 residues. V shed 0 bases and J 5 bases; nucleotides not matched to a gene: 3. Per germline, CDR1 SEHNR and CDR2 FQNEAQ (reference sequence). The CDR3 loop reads CASSLATGGGYGYTF. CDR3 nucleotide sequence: TGTGCCAGCAGCTTAGCGACAGGGGGCGGATATGGCTACACCTTC.

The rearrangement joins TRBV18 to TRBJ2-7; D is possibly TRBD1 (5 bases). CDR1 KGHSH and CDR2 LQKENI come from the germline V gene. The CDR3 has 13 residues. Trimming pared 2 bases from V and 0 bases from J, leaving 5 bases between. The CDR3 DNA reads TGTGCCAGCTCACCAGACAGCTCCTACGAGCAGTACTTC. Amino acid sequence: CASSPDSSYEQYF.

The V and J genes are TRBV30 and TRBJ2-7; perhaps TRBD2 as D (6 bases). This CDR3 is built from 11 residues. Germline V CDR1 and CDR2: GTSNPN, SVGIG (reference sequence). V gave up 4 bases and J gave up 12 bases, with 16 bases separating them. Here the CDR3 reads CAWTRQGGAYF. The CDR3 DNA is TGTGCCTGGACACGCCAAGGAGGGGCGTACTTC.

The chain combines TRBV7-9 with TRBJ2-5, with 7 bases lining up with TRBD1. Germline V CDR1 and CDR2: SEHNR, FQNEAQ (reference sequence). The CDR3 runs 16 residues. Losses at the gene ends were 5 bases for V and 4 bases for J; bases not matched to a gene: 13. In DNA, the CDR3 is TGTGCCAGCAGCCCACTTACAGGGGTGGTTAGAGAGACCCAGTACTTC. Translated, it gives CASSPLTGVVRETQYF.

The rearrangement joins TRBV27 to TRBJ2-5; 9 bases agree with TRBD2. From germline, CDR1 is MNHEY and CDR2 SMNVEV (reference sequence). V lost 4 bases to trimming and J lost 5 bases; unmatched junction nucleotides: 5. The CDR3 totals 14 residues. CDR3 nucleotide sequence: TGTGCCAGCAGTTCCCTAGCGGGAACCGAGACCCAGTACTTC. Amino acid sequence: CASSSLAGTETQYF.